This T cell receptor beta chain was observed in a study of T cells in Graves' hyperthyroidism and ophthalmopathy. From RNA transcripts, TCR beta CDR3 regions were amplified. With the HTBI primer set, the TCR CDR3 went through a first round of RT-PCR. TCRdb re-derived calls from the multiplex PCR reads in MiXCR, one entry per CDR3 protein. The sample lists around 300,000 distinct CDR3 sequences; about 14% were seen once. Germline assignment: CDR1 DFQATT and CDR2 SNEGSKA (reference sequence). With V trimmed by 0 bases and J by 0 bases, 10 bases remained unmatched. The CDR3 totals 18 residues. The table lists this clonotype with a few counts.

J is TRBJ2-2 and V is TRBV20-1; 7 bases map to TRBD2. The sequenced sample consisted of blood. The TCR comes from a woman aged 25 to 39 with Graves' hyperthyroidism that later progressed to Graves' ophthalmopathy. As DNA, the CDR3 is TGCAGTGCTAGAGATAAGACGGCGGGAGCGTCGAACACCGGGGAGCTGTTTTTT. This sequence encodes CSARDKTAGASNTGELFF.